The TCR beta chain under discussion was sequenced for a study of cytomegalovirus exposure and HLA in healthy donors. Trimming pared 5 bases from V and 3 bases from J, leaving 14 bases between. The germline V gene encodes CDR1 SGHRS and CDR2 YFSETQ. The CDR3 has 14 residues. This clone showed up just a few times. Its cognate antigen is unknown. Overall study findings and caveats: A few CMV-associated chains proved CMV antigen-specific in vitro.

Primers for the PCR totalled 60 Vbeta and 13 Jbeta. Sequenced by immunoSEQ multiplex PCR; TCRdb stores in-frame clones only, minus some. The table records 90,000 to 130,000 clones, less than 80% of them present only once. Input material: PBMCs. The chain couples TRBV5-1 to TRBJ1-1, with no clear D. This clonotype was obtained from a woman in her 30s in good health and CMV-seronegative. The CDR3 nucleotides are TGCGCCAGCAGTAAACTTTTAGTGGACACTGAAGCTTTCTTT. Protein sequence: CASSKLLVDTEAFF. Full variable domain (outside the CDR3, taken from reference TRBV5-1 and TRBJ1-1): KAGVTQTPRYLIKTRGQQVTLSCSPISGHRSVSWYQQTPGQGLQFLFEYFSETQRNKGNFPGRFSGRQFSNSRSEMNVSTLELGDSALYLCASSKLLVDTEAFFGQGTRLTVV.